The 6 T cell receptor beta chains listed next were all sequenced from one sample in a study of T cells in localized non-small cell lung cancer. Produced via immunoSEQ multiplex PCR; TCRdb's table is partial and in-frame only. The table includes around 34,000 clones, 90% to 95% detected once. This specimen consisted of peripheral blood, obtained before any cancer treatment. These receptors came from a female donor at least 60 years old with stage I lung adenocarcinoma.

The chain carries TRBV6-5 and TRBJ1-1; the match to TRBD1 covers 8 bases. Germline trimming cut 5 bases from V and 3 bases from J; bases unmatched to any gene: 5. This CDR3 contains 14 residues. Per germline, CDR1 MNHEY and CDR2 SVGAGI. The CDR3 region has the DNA TGTGCCAGCAGTAGGACAGGGAGGGACACTGAAGCTTTCTTT. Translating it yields CASSRTGRDTEAFF.

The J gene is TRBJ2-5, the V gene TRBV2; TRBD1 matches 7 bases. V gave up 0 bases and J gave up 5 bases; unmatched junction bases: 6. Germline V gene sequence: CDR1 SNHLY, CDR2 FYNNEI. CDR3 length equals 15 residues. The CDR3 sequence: CASSEAGARGETQYF. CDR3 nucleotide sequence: TGTGCCAGCAGTGAAGCGGGTGCCAGGGGGGAGACCCAGTACTTC.

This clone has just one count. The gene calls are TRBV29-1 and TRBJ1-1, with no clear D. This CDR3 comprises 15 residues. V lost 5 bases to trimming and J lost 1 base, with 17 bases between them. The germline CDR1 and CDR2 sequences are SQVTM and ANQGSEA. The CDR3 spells CSVSAYQTANTEAFF. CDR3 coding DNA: TGCAGCGTTTCCGCTTATCAGACGGCGAACACTGAAGCTTTCTTT.

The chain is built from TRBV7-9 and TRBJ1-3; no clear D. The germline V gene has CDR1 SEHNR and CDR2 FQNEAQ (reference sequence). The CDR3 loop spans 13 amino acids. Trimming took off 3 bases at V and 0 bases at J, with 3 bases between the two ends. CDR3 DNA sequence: TGTGCCAGCAGCTTCTACTCTGGAAACACCATATATTTT. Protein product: CASSFYSGNTIYF.

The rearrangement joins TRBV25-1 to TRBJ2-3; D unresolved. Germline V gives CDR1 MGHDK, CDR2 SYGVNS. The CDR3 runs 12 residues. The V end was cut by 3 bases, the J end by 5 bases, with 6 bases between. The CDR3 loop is CASSEGGDTQYF. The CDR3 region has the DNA TGTGCCAGCAGTGAGGGCGGAGATACGCAGTATTTT.

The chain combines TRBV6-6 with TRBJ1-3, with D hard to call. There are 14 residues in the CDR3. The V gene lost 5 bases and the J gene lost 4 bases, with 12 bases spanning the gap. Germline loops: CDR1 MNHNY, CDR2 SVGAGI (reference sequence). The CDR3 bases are TGTGCCAGCAGTCCCAGCTCAAGAGGAAACACCATATATTTT. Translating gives CASSPSSRGNTIYF.